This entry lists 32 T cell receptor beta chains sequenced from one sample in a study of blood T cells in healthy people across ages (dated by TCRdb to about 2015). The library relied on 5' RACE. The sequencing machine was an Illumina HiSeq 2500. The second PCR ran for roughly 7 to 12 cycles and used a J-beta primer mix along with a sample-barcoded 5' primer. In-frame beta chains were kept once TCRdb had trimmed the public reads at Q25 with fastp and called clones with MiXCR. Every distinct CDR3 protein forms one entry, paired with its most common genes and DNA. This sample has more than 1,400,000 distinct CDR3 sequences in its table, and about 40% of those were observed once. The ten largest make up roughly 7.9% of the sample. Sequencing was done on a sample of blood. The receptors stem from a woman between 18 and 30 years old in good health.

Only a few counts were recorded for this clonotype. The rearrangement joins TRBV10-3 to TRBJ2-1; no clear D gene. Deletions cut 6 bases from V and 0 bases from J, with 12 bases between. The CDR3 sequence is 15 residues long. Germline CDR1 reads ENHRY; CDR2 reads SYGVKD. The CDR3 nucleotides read TGTGCCATCAGCCTACGGAATAGCTCCTACAATGAGCAGTTCTTC. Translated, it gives CAISLRNSSYNEQFF.

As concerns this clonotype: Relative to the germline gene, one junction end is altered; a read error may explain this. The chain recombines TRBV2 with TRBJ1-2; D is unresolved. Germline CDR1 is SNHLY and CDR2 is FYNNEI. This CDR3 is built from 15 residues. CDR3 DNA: TGTGCCAGCAGTGTAGGCAGTCAAGCTAACTATGTCTACACCTTC. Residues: CASSVGSQANYVYTF.

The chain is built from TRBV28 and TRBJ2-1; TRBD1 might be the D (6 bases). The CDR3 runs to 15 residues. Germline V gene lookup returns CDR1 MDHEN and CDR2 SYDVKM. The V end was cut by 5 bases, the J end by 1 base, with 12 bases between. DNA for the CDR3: TGTGCCAGCAGTCTCCCGAGGGGGTCCTACAATGAGCAGTTCTTC. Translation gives CASSLPRGSYNEQFF.

CDR3 region: CASSFGAGVETQYF. The DNA for the CDR3 is TGTGCCAGCAGTTTCGGAGCGGGAGTAGAGACCCAGTACTTC. The rearrangement joins TRBV28 to TRBJ2-5; 8 bases match TRBD2. Germline V gene sequence: CDR1 MDHEN, CDR2 SYDVKM. V trimming: 3 bases; J trimming: 4 bases; junction bases outside the gene matches: 4. This CDR3 is built from 14 residues.

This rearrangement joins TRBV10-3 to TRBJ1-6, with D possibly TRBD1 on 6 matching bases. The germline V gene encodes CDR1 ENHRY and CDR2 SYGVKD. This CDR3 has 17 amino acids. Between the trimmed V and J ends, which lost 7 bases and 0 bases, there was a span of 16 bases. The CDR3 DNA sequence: TGTGCCATCACGGAGGAGAAGGGGGGCTCCTATAATTCACCCCTCCACTTT. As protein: CAITEEKGGSYNSPLHF.

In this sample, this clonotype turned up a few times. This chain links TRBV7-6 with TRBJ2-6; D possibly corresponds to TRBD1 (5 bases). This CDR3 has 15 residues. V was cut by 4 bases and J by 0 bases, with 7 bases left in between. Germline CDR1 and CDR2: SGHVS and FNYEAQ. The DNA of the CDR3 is TGTGCCAGCAGCTCCAGGGTCTCTGGGGCCAACGTCCTGACTTTC. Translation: CASSSRVSGANVLTF. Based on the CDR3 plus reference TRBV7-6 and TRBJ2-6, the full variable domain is GAGVSQSPRYKVTKRGQDVALRCDPISGHVSLYWYRQALGQGPEFLTYFNYEAQQDKSGLPNDRFSAERPEGSISTLTIQRTEQRDSAMYRCASSSRVSGANVLTFGAGSRLTVL.

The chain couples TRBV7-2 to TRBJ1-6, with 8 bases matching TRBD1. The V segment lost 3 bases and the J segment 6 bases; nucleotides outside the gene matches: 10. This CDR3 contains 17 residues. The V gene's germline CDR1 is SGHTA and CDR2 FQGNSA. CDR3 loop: CASSLGQGAILNSPLHF. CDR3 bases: TGTGCCAGCAGCTTGGGGCAGGGGGCTATCCTTAATTCACCCCTCCACTTT.

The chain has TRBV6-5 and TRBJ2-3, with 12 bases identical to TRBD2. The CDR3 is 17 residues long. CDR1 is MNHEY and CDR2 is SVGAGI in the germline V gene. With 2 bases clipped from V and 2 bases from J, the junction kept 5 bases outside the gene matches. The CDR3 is CASSYGTSGGLTDTQYF. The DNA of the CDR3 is TGTGCCAGCAGTTACGGCACTAGCGGGGGGCTCACAGATACGCAGTATTTT.

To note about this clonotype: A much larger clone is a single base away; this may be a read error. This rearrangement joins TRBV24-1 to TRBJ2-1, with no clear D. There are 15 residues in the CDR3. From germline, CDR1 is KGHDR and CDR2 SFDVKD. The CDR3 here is CATTEDTNSYNEKFF. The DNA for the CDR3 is TGTGCCACCACCGAAGACACGAACTCCTACAATGAGAAGTTCTTC.

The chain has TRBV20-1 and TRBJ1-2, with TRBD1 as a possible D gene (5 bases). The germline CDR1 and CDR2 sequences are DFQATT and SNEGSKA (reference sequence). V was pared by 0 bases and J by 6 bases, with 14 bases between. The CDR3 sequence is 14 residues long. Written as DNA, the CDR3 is TGCAGTGCTAGAGATCCGGGAGGGGACCATGGCTACACCTTC. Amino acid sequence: CSARDPGGDHGYTF.

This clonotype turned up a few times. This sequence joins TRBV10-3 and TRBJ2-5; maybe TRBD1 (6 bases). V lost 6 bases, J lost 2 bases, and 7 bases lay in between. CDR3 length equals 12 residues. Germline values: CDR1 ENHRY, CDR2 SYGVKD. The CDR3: CAIRGQQETQYF. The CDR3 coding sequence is TGTGCCATCAGGGGACAACAAGAGACCCAGTACTTC.

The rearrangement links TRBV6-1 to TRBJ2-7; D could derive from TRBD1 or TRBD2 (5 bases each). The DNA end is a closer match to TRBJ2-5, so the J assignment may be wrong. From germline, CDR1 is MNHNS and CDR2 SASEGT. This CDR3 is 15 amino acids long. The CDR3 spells CASSPPRGAQETQYF. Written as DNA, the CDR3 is TGTGCCAGCAGTCCCCCGCGAGGGGCGCAGGAGACCCAGTACTTC.

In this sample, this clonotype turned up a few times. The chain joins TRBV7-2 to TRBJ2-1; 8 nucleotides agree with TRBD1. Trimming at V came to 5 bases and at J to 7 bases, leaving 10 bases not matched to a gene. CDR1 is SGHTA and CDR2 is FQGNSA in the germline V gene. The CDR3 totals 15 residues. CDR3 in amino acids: CASSPNGQGLNEQFF. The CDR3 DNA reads TGTGCCAGCAGCCCCAACGGACAGGGTTTGAATGAGCAGTTCTTC.

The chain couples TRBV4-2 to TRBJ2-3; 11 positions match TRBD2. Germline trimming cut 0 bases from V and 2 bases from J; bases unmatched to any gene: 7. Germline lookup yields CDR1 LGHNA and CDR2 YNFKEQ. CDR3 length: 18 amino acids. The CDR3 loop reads CASSQEAGLAGVTDTQYF. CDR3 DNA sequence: TGTGCCAGCAGCCAAGAGGCCGGACTAGCGGGCGTCACAGATACGCAGTATTTT.

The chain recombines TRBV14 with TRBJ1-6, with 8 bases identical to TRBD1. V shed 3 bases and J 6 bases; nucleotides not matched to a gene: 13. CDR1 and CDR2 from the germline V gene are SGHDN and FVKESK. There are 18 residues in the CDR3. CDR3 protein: CASSHQIDRGGFNSPLHF. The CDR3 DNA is TGTGCCAGCAGCCACCAAATCGACAGGGGAGGGTTTAATTCACCCCTCCACTTT.

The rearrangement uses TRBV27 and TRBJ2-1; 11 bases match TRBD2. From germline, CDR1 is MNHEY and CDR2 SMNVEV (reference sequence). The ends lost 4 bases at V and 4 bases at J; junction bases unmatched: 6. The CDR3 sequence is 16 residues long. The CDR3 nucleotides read TGTGCCAGCAGTTACCGGACTAGCGGGCGATACAATGAGCAGTTCTTC. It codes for CASSYRTSGRYNEQFF.

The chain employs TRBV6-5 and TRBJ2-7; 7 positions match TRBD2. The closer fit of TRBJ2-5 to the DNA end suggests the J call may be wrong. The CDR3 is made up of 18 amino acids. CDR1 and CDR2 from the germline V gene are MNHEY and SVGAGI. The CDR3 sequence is CASSYSSGTPTGRETQYF. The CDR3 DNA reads TGTGCCAGCAGTTACTCGTCCGGGACTCCGACCGGGAGGGAGACCCAGTACTTC.

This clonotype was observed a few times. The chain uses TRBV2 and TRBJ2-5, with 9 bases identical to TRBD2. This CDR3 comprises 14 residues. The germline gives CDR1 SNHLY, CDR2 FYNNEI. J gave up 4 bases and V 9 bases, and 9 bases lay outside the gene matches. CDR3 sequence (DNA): TGTGCCAGTCAAGCGGGAGGCGGAGGAGAGACCCAGTACTTC. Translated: CASQAGGGGETQYF.

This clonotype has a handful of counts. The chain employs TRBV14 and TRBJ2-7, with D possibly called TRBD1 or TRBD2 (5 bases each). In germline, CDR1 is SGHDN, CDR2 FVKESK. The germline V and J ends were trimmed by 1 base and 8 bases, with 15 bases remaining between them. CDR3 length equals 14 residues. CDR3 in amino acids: CASSQVQGRGKQYF. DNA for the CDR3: TGTGCCAGCAGCCAAGTGCAGGGACGGGGTAAGCAGTACTTC.

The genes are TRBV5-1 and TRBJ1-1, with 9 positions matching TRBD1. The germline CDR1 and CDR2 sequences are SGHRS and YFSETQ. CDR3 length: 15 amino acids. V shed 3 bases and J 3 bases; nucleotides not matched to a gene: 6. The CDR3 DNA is TGCGCCAGCAGCTCTCTACAGGGGGCTTACACTGAAGCTTTCTTT. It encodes CASSSLQGAYTEAFF.

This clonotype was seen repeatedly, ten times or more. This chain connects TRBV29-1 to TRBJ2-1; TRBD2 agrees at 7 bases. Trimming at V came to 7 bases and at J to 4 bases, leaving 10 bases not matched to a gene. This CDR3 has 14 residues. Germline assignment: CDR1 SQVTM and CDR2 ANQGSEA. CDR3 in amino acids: CSARGAGVYNEQFF. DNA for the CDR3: TGCAGCGCCAGAGGCGCGGGAGTTTACAATGAGCAGTTCTTC.

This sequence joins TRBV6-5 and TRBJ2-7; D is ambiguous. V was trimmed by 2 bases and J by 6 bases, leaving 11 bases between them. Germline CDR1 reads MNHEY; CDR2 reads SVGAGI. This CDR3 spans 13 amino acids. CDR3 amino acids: CASSYVGYSEQYF. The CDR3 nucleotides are TGTGCCAGCAGTTACGTGGGCTACAGCGAGCAGTACTTC.

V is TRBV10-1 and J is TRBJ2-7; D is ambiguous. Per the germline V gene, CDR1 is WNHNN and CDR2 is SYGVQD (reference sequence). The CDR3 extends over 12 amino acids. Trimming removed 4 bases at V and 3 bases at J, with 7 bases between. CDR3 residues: CASSVGNYEQYF. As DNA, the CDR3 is TGCGCCAGCAGTGTGGGTAACTACGAGCAGTACTTC.

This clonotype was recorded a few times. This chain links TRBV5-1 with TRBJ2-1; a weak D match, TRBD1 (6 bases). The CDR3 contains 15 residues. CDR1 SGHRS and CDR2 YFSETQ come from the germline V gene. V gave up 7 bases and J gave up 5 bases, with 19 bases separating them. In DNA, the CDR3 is TGCGCCAGCCGACACCCAGCCAGGGGCGACAATGAGCAGTTCTTC. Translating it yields CASRHPARGDNEQFF.

The CDR3 nucleotides are TGCGCCAGCAGCGTCGGGACTAGCGGGGGGACTCCCTCCTACGAGCAGTACTTC. This codes for CASSVGTSGGTPSYEQYF. The chain has TRBV4-1 and TRBJ2-7, with TRBD2 matching 15 bases. The CDR3 length is 18 residues. J lost 0 bases, V lost 5 bases, and 8 bases had no gene match. Germline CDR1 reads MGHRA; CDR2 reads YSYEKL.

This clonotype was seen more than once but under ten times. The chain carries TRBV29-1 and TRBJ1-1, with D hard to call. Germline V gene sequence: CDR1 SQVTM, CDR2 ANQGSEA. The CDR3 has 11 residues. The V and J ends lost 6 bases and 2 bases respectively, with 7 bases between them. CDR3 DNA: TGCAGCGTCTCCCATAACACTGAAGCTTTCTTT. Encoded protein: CSVSHNTEAFF. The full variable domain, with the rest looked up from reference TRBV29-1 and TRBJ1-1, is SAVISQKPSRDICQRGTSLTIQCQVDSQVTMMFWYRQQPGQSLTLIATANQGSEATYESGFVIDKFPISRPNLTFSTLTVSNMSPEDSSIYLCSVSHNTEAFFGQGTRLTVV.

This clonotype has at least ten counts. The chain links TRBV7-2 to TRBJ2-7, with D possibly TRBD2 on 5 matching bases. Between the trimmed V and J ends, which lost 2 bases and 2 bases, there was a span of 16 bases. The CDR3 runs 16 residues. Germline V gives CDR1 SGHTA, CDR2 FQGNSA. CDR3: CASSLRSRALTYEQYF. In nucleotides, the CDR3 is TGTGCCAGCAGCTTAAGATCGAGGGCCCTAACCTACGAGCAGTACTTC.

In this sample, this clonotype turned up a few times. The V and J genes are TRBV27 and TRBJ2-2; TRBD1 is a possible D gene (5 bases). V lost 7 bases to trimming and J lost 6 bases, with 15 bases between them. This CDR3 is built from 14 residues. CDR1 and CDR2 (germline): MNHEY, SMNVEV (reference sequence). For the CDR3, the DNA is TGTGCCAGCAAAAGGGGCCCCCGACCCGGGGAGCTGTTTTTT. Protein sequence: CASKRGPRPGELFF.

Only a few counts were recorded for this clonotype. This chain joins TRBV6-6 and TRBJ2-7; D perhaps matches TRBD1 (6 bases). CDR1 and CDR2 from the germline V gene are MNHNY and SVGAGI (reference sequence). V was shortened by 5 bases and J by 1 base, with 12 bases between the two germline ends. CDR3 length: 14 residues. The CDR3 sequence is CASSRPGVSYEQYF. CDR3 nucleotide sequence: TGTGCCAGCAGTCGACCAGGGGTGTCCTACGAGCAGTACTTC.

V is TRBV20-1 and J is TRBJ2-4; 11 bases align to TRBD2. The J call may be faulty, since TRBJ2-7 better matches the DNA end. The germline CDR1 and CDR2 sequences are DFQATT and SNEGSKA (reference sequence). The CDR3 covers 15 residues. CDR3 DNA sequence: TGCAGTGCGAACTCCGGGACTAGCGGCGACTACGAGCAGTACTTC. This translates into CSANSGTSGDYEQYF.

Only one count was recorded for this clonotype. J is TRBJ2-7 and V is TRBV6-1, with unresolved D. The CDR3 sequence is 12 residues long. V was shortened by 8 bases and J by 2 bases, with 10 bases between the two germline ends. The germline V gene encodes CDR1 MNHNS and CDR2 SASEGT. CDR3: CASLRSPYEQYF. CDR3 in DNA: TGTGCCAGCCTTAGGAGTCCCTACGAGCAGTACTTC.

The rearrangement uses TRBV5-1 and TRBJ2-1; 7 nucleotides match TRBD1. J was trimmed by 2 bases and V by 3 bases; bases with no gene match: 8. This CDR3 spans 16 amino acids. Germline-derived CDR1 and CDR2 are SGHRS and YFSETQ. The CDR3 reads CASSSEGAGTYNEQFF. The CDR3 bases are TGCGCCAGCAGCTCCGAGGGGGCCGGAACCTACAATGAGCAGTTCTTC.